This T cell receptor beta chain appears in the sequencing data of a study of T cells after posttransplantation cyclophosphamide. Whole-study results and caveats: Tissue-infiltrating T cells from skin or gut overlapped little with blood T cells. TRB clonality was highly associated with recipient CMV seropositivity and reactivation. Donor CD8+ memory clones often dominated recipient blood repertoires at later times.

Cyclophosphamide on days +3 and +4 followed busulfan-fludarabine conditioning and a marrow graft. The repertoire was sequenced with immunoSEQ multiplex PCR; TCRdb's copy has only in-frame clones and lacks some. Singletons are absent from the sample, which has roughly 9,900 clones. This clone was counted ten times or more. Antigen specificity is unknown. The V and J ends lost 2 bases and 6 bases respectively, with 17 bases between them. CDR3 size: 15 residues. Per germline, CDR1 SGHVS and CDR2 FQNEAQ. The receptor was derived from a female patient in her thirties or forties who received an allogeneic stem cell transplant from a related donor, was CMV-positive, and had no GVHD. Certain T cells may be donor cells from the graft. Specimen: PBMCs, collected after allogeneic stem cell transplant with posttransplant cyclophosphamide. J is TRBJ2-7 and V is TRBV7-8; D perhaps matches TRBD1 (5 bases). CDR3 coding DNA: TGTGCCAGCAGCTTACCACCAGGGTGGGCCCGCGAGCAGTACTTC. It specifies CASSLPPGWAREQYF.